The 19 T cell receptor beta chains reported below all come from one sample, sequenced in a study of regulatory T cells in long-lasting Graves disease. Construction of the TCR beta libraries employed iRepertoire HTBI primers in conjunction with Arm-PCR of CDR3 regions. One entry per CDR3 protein, called by TCRdb with MiXCR from the multiplex PCR reads. The sample contains fewer than 550,000 distinct CDR3 sequences, about 16% of which appear only once. Documented time point: newly diagnosed GD, antithyroid drugs for less than 3 months. Extracted PBMC RNA gave rise to the TCR library. These same records also appear under a second study, on T cells in Graves' hyperthyroidism and ophthalmopathy.

Material: peripheral blood mononuclear cells (PBMCs), obtained at new diagnosis, from a patient treated with antithyroid drugs. These receptors were collected from a woman in her late teens or twenties with Graves disease.

This clonotype was observed many times. The rearrangement links TRBV6-5 to TRBJ2-3, with 8 bases lining up with TRBD2. Germline trimming cut 2 bases from V and 2 bases from J; bases unmatched to any gene: 3. CDR3 length: 15 residues. Germline CDR1 is MNHEY and CDR2 is SVGAGI. The CDR3, as DNA: TGTGCCAGCAGTTACATAGCGGGACCCACAGATACGCAGTATTTT. It specifies CASSYIAGPTDTQYF.

This clonotype was counted many times. The chain carries TRBV12-5 and TRBJ2-3, with 7 bases aligning to TRBD2. CDR3 size: 13 residues. Germline CDR1 is LGHNT and CDR2 is FRNRAP. Trimming took 8 bases from V and 2 from J; bases not matched to a gene: 4. This chain's CDR3 is CASQAGSTDTQYF. The CDR3 DNA reads as TGTGCTAGTCAAGCGGGATCCACAGATACGCAGTATTTT.

This clonotype has a handful of counts. V gene TRBV20-1 combines with J gene TRBJ1-2, with D unclear. The CDR3 loop spans 14 amino acids. Trimming pared 7 bases from V and 1 base from J, leaving 16 bases between. The germline V gene encodes CDR1 DFQATT and CDR2 SNEGSKA (reference sequence). The CDR3 DNA sequence: TGCAGTGACCGACCAACGGGGAATAACTATGGCTACACCTTC. Protein product: CSDRPTGNNYGYTF.

This chain joins TRBV27 and TRBJ1-2; 9 bases line up with TRBD1. CDR3 length: 15 amino acids. The junction had 6 bases not matched to a gene; V was cut back by 3 bases and J by 4 bases. Germline V gene sequence: CDR1 MNHEY, CDR2 SMNVEV (reference sequence). The CDR3 DNA is TGTGCCAGCAGTTTTCAGGGACAGGGTGGCTATGGCTACACCTTC. Its translation is CASSFQGQGGYGYTF.

About this clonotype: A much larger clone is a single base away; this may be a read error. The chain is built from TRBV20-1 and TRBJ2-1; D unclear. V dropped 3 bases and J dropped 10 bases, with 19 bases sitting between them. CDR3 length: 14 amino acids. Germline V gene sequence: CDR1 DFQATT, CDR2 SNEGSKA (reference sequence). CDR3 region: CSASAVTRSYEQFF. CDR3 nucleotide sequence: TGCAGTGCTAGTGCCGTGACCAGGAGCTACGAGCAGTTCTTC.

This sequence joins TRBV28 and TRBJ1-2; 8 bases agree with TRBD1. The V and J ends lost 6 bases and 8 bases, in that order; junction bases with no gene match: 8. The CDR3 totals 13 residues. Germline V gives CDR1 MDHEN, CDR2 SYDVKM. Here the CDR3 DNA reads TGTGCCAGCAGCCGGACAGGGTTTAGGGGCTACACCTTC. Protein product: CASSRTGFRGYTF.

This clonotype was detected ten times or more. The chain links TRBV7-9 to TRBJ2-7; no reliable D call. Germline V gene lookup returns CDR1 SEHNR and CDR2 FQNEAQ (reference sequence). The CDR3 runs to 15 residues. Trimming left V 4 bases short and J 6 bases short, with 19 bases between. CDR3: CASSSLVEQKFEQYF. The CDR3, as DNA: TGTGCCAGCAGCTCCCTCGTAGAGCAAAAGTTCGAGCAGTACTTC.

The chain combines TRBV27 with TRBJ2-7; weak D call: TRBD1 (6 bases). Deletions cut 2 bases from V and 1 base from J, with 12 bases between. Germline V gives CDR1 MNHEY, CDR2 SMNVEV (reference sequence). The CDR3 loop spans 15 amino acids. The CDR3 is CASSLVETGSYEQYF. The CDR3 nucleotides read TGTGCCAGCAGTTTAGTAGAGACAGGATCCTACGAGCAGTACTTC.

This clonotype was seen repeatedly, ten times or more. V is TRBV7-2 and J is TRBJ2-5; TRBD2 aligns across 7 bases. V shed 0 bases and J 2 bases; nucleotides not matched to a gene: 6. Germline-derived CDR1 and CDR2 are SGHTA and FQGNSA. The CDR3 totals 16 residues. The DNA for the CDR3 is TGTGCCAGCAGCTTAGCGGCGACTAGCAGACAAGAGACCCAGTACTTC. It codes for CASSLAATSRQETQYF.

In this sample, this clonotype turned up many times. The chain links TRBV6-1 to TRBJ2-7; D not resolved. The length of the CDR3 is 16 residues. Germline V lookup: CDR1 MNHNS, CDR2 SASEGT. V lost 5 bases to trimming and J lost 0 bases, with 17 bases between them. The CDR3 DNA sequence: TGTGCCAGCAGTCCCCCTCGGCGTGTGAGCTCCTACGAGCAGTACTTC. Protein: CASSPPRRVSSYEQYF.

This clonotype has at least ten counts. The rearrangement links TRBV28 to TRBJ2-1; no clear D. The V and J ends lost 3 bases and 0 bases respectively, with 9 bases between them. This CDR3 has 15 amino acids. Looked up from germline, CDR1 is MDHEN and CDR2 is SYDVKM. CDR3 coding DNA: TGTGCCAGCAGTTTTGATCCAGGCTCCTACAATGAGCAGTTCTTC. It encodes CASSFDPGSYNEQFF.

This clonotype has a count of ten or more. The genes are TRBV27 and TRBJ1-1; possibly TRBD1 for D (5 bases). The CDR3 covers 13 residues. Germline V gene sequence: CDR1 MNHEY, CDR2 SMNVEV (reference sequence). The ends were cut back, 7 bases at V and 2 bases at J, with 11 bases in the middle. CDR3 residues: CASIGTSNTEAFF. The CDR3 DNA reads as TGTGCCAGCATCGGGACCAGTAACACTGAAGCTTTCTTT.

In its sample, this clonotype was seen many times. V is TRBV6-2 or TRBV6-3 and J is TRBJ2-7, with unresolved D. The V end lost 4 bases, the J end lost 0 bases, and 13 bases lay between the germline ends. The CDR3 is 15 residues long. The germline V gene has CDR1 MNHEY and CDR2 SVGEGT. Here the CDR3 reads CASSSRPRYSYEQYF. The DNA for the CDR3 is TGTGCCAGCAGTTCACGTCCGCGTTACTCCTACGAGCAGTACTTC.

This chain connects TRBV7-8 to TRBJ2-1; TRBD1 matches at 9 bases. Germline-derived CDR1 and CDR2 are SGHVS and FQNEAQ. The CDR3 has 16 amino acids. The V and J ends lost 2 bases and 6 bases, in that order; junction bases with no gene match: 8. As DNA, the CDR3 is TGTGCCAGCAGCTTACTCGGGACAGGGTTTTCCAATGAGCAGTTCTTC. It codes for CASSLLGTGFSNEQFF. The full variable domain, in which reference TRBV7-8 and TRBJ2-1 provide the parts outside the CDR3, is GAGVSQSPRYKVAKRGQDVALRCDPISGHVSLFWYQQALGQGPEFLTYFQNEAQLDKSGLPSDRFFAERPEGSVSTLKIQRTQQEDSAVYLCASSLLGTGFSNEQFFGPGTRLTVL.

On this clonotype itself: A much larger clone lies one base from this, so it may be a read error. V usage is TRBV6-2 or TRBV6-3 and J usage is TRBJ2-3; D is tentatively TRBD1 or TRBD2 (5 bases each). The germline V gene has CDR1 MNHEY and CDR2 SVGEGT. V lost 3 bases and J 2 bases, leaving 12 bases between the germline ends. The CDR3 sequence is 15 residues long. CDR3 sequence: CASSYVRGPTDTQYF. CDR3 in DNA: TGTGCCAGCAGTTATGTCCGGGGCCCCACAGATACGCAGTATTTT.

This clonotype was observed at least ten times. The chain joins TRBV20-1 to TRBJ2-5, with 11 bases lining up with TRBD2. The CDR3 spans 15 residues. From germline, CDR1 is DFQATT and CDR2 SNEGSKA (reference sequence). V gave up 6 bases and J gave up 0 bases; unmatched junction bases: 6. The CDR3 sequence: CSAQMTSGNQETQYF. The CDR3, as DNA: TGCAGTGCCCAAATGACTAGCGGGAACCAAGAGACCCAGTACTTC.

This clonotype occurred a few times. The chain recombines TRBV20-1 with TRBJ2-5; 7 bases match TRBD2. Trimming removed 6 bases from V and 5 bases from J; junction bases left unmatched: 9. The V gene's germline CDR1 is DFQATT and CDR2 SNEGSKA (reference sequence). The CDR3 length is 13 residues. CDR3 sequence: CSASAGAPETQYF. CDR3 coding DNA: TGCAGTGCAAGCGCGGGAGCTCCCGAGACCCAGTACTTC.

DNA for the CDR3: TGCGCCAGCAGCCTAGTCGTCGGGACAGGTTCTTATGGCTACACCTTC. Translation gives CASSLVVGTGSYGYTF. V is TRBV4-1 and J is TRBJ1-2, with 8 bases that match TRBD1. The trim removed 4 bases at V and 5 bases at J, leaving 12 bases unmatched. The CDR3 contains 16 residues. Germline V CDR1 and CDR2: MGHRA, YSYEKL.

This clonotype has a handful of counts. The J gene is TRBJ2-7, the V gene TRBV19, with TRBD1 matching over 8 bases. The trim removed 7 bases at V and 2 bases at J, leaving 4 bases unmatched. Germline loops: CDR1 LNHDA, CDR2 SQIVND (reference sequence). There are 13 residues in the CDR3. CDR3 DNA: TGTGCCAGTAACCAGGGACAGGCCTACGAGCAGTACTTC. Amino acid sequence: CASNQGQAYEQYF.